What follows describes a single TCR beta chain. Source study methods: Scientists estimated how many nucleated cells there were by amplifying reference gene primers. Measured with immunoSEQ multiplex PCR; TCRdb has only the in-frame clones, and not every one. From that table come the V and J calls and clone size; the DNA was used to work out D and trimming. The sample contains about 270,000 clones, 82% of which appear only once. This sample was taken from a study of blood T cell repertoires in COVID-19. About the research overall: The origin of the acute and convalescent COVID-19 samples was the United States, Italy and Spain. Sources were T cells, B-cell-depleted T cells, or PBMCs; the material itself was cDNA or gDNA.

CDR3 length: 19 residues. J was trimmed by 0 bases and V by 5 bases; bases with no gene match: 10. The germline V gene encodes CDR1 MDHEN and CDR2 SYDVKM. What was sequenced was peripheral blood. The sequence was obtained from a woman between 18 and 29 years old with acute or convalescent COVID-19. The rearrangement uses TRBV28 and TRBJ2-1; 13 nucleotides line up with TRBD2. The CDR3, as DNA: TGTGCCAGCAGTCCCCTGACTAGCGGGAGGTTCAACTCCTACAATGAGCAGTTCTTC. Residues: CASSPLTSGRFNSYNEQFF.